This is a list of T cell receptor beta chains from one sample in a study of regulatory T cells in long-lasting Graves disease. From the multiplex PCR reads, TCRdb called clonotypes with MiXCR, one entry per CDR3 protein. The profile shows about 430,000 distinct CDR3 sequences, 21% of them singletons. This sample comprised peripheral blood mononuclear cells (PBMCs), obtained when the disease was refractory, from a patient treated with antithyroid drugs. Source of these receptors: a female donor with Graves disease. CDR3s include the opening cysteine and the closing phenylalanine or tryptophan. Fields, in order: clone size, D gene, J gene, V gene, CDR3 protein, CDR3 DNA. A D gene is named only where the DNA matches it firmly. Some rows have no size entry. The others give once, few or many, or a class for an expanded clone.

many | . | TRBJ2-2 | TRBV5-1 | CASVGGINTGELFF | TGCGCCAGCGTCGGCGGAATTAACACCGGGGAGCTGTTTTTT
. | TRBD1 | TRBJ1-2 | TRBV20-1 | CSAKTGPPAGYTF | TGCAGTGCTAAGACAGGGCCCCCCGCTGGCTACACCTTC
many | TRBD1 | TRBJ2-4 | TRBV12-3/TRBV12-4 | CASRKRQGEAKNIQYF | TGTGCCAGCAGAAAACGACAGGGAGAGGCCAAAAACATTCAGTACTTC
many | . | TRBJ2-5 | TRBV12-3/TRBV12-4 | CASSLLHQETQYF | TGTGCCAGCAGTTTACTTCACCAAGAGACCCAGTACTTC
few | . | TRBJ2-3 | TRBV12-3/TRBV12-4 | CASSREGLGTDTQYF | TGTGCCAGCAGTCGAGAGGGGCTAGGCACAGATACGCAGTATTTT
few | TRBD2 | TRBJ2-7 | TRBV20-1 | CSAYQLAGGWEQYF | TGCAGTGCTTACCAGCTAGCGGGAGGGTGGGAGCAGTACTTC
few | TRBD2 | TRBJ2-1 | TRBV6-1 | CASSRLAAYNEQFF | TGTGCCAGCAGTAGACTAGCGGCCTACAATGAGCAGTTCTTC
. | . | TRBJ2-1 | TRBV12-3/TRBV12-4 | CASSETGDEQFF | TGTGCCAGCAGTGAAACAGGTGATGAGCAGTTCTTC
few | . | TRBJ2-2 | TRBV29-1 | CSYSDRSNTGELFF | TGCAGTTACTCTGACAGGTCGAACACCGGGGAGCTGTTTTTT
once | . | TRBJ1-3 | TRBV2 | CASYYRSSGNTIYF | TGTGCCAGCTATTACCGGAGCTCTGGAAACACCATATATTTT
few | . | TRBJ2-7 | TRBV7-9 | CASSLLGVGVEQYF | TGTGCCAGCAGCTTACTCGGGGTAGGAGTGGAGCAGTACTTC
many | . | TRBJ2-7 | TRBV7-8 | CASSSRRQVGEQYF | TGTGCCAGCAGTTCCAGGCGGCAGGTGGGCGAGCAGTACTTC
. | TRBD2 | TRBJ2-7 | TRBV5-4 | CASSNSWTSGRYEQYF | TGTGCCAGCAGCAACTCCTGGACTAGCGGGAGGTACGAGCAGTACTTC
few | TRBD2 | TRBJ2-5 | TRBV9 | CASSVEGLAGQETQYF | TGTGCCAGCAGCGTAGAGGGACTAGCGGGGCAAGAGACCCAGTACTTC